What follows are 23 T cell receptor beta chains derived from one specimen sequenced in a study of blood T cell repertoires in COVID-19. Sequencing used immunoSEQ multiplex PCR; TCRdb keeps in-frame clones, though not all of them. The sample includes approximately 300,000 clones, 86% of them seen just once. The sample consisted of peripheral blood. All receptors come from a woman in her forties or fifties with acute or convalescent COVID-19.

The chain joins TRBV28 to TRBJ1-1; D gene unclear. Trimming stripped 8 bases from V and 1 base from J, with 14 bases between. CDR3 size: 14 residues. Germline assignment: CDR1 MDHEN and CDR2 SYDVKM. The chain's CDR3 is CASPPSGGNTEAFF. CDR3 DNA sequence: TGTGCCAGCCCCCCCTCGGGTGGGAACACTGAAGCTTTCTTT.

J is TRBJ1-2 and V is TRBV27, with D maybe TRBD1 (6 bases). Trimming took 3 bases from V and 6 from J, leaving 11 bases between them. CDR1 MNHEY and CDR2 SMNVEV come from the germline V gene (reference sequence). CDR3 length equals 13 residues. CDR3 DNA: TGTGCCAGCAGTTTCAGGGAGGGGGATGGCTACACCTTC. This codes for CASSFREGDGYTF.

The CDR3 DNA reads TGCGCCAGCAGCTCGCGGGGGGCAGGGGAAAAACTGTTTTTT. Translated: CASSSRGAGEKLFF. The rearrangement uses TRBV5-1 and TRBJ1-4; possibly TRBD1 for D (6 bases). Trimming removed 3 bases at V and 8 bases at J, with 14 bases between. CDR1 SGHRS and CDR2 YFSETQ come from the germline V gene. This CDR3 has 14 amino acids.

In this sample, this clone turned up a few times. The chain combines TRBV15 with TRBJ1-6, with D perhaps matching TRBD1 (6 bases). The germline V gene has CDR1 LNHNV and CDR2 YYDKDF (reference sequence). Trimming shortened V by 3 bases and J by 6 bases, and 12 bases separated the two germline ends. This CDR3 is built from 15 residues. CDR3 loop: CATSRDGQLNSPLHF. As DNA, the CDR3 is TGTGCCACCAGCAGGGATGGACAGCTTAATTCACCCCTCCACTTT.

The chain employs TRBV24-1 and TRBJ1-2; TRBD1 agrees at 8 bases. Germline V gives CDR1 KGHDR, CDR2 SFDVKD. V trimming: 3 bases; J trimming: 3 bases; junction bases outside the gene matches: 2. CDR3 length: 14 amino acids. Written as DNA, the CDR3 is TGTGCCACCAGTGATGCAGGGGGCGACTATGGCTACACCTTC. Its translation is CATSDAGGDYGYTF.

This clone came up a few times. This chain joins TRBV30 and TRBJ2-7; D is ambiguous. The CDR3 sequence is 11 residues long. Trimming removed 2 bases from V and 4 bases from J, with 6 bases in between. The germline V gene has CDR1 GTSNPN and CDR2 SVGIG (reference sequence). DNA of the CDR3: TGTGCCTGGAGTAATCTATACGAGCAGTACTTC. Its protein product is CAWSNLYEQYF.

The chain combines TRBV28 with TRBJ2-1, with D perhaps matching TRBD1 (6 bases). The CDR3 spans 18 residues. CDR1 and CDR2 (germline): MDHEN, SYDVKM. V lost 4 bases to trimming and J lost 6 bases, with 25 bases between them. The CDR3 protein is CASSSIYTQGIVANEQFF. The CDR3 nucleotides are TGTGCCAGCAGTTCCATATATACTCAGGGGATAGTTGCCAATGAGCAGTTCTTC.

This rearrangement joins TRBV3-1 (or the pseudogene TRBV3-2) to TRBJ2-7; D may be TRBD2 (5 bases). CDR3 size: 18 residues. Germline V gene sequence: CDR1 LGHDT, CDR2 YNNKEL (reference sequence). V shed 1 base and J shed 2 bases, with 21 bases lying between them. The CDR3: CASSQGGRGLARAYEQYF. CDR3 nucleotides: TGTGCCAGCAGCCAAGGGGGTCGAGGCCTAGCCAGAGCCTACGAGCAGTACTTC.

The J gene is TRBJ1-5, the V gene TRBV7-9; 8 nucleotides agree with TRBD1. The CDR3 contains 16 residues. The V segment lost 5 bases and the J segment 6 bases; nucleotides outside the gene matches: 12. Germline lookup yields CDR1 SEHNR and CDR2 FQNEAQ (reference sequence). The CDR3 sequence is CASSSTDREWVQPQHF. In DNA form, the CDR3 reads TGTGCCAGCAGCAGTACGGACAGGGAGTGGGTTCAGCCCCAGCATTTT.

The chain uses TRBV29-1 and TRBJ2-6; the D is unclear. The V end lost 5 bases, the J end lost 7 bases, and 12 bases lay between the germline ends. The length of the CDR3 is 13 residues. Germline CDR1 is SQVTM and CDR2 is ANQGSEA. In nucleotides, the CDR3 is TGCAGCGTTCGTCCTCCAGAAGCCAACGTCCTGACTTTC. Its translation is CSVRPPEANVLTF.

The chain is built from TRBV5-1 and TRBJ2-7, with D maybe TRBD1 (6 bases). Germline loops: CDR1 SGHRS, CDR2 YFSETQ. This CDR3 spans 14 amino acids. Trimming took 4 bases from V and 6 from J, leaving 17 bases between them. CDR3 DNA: TGCGCCAGCAGCGACCCTCAGGGGCTCGTCGAGCAGTACTTC. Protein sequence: CASSDPQGLVEQYF.

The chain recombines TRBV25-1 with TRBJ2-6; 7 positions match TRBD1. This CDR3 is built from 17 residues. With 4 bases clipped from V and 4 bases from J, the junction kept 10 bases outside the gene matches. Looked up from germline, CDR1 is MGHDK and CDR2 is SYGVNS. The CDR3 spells CASSGGTTGVGANVLTF. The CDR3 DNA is TGTGCCAGCAGTGGCGGTACCACAGGGGTCGGGGCCAACGTCCTGACTTTC. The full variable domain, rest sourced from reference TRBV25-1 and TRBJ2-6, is EADIYQTPRYLVIGTGKKITLECSQTMGHDKMYWYQQDPGMELHLIHYSYGVNSTEKGDLSSESTVSRIRTEHFPLTLESARPSHTSQYLCASSGGTTGVGANVLTFGAGSRLTVL.

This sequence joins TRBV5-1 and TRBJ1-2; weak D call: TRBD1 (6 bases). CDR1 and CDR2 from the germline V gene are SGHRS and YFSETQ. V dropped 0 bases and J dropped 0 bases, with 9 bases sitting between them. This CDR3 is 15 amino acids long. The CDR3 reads CASSLDRASNYGYTF. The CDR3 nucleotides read TGCGCCAGCAGCTTGGACAGGGCGTCTAACTATGGCTACACCTTC.

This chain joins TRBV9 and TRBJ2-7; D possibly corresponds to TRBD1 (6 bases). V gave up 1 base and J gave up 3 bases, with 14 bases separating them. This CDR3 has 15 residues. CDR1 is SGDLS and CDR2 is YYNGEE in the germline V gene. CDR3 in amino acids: CASSVSLQGYYEQYF. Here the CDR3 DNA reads TGTGCCAGCAGCGTAAGTTTGCAGGGGTACTACGAGCAGTACTTC.

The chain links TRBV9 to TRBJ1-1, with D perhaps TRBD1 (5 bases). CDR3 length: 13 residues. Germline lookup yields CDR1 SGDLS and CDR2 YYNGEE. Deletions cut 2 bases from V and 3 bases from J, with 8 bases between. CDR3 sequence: CASSVVQDTEAFF. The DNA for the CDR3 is TGTGCCAGCAGCGTTGTACAGGACACTGAAGCTTTCTTT.

CDR3 amino acids: CARITRERLAGLYEQYF. DNA for the CDR3: TGTGCCAGAATAACTAGGGAACGGCTAGCGGGGCTCTACGAGCAGTACTTC. The gene calls are TRBV27 and TRBJ2-7; the match to TRBD2 covers 9 bases. The J segment lost 3 bases and the V segment lost 9 bases, leaving 18 bases of the junction unmatched. CDR3 length: 17 amino acids. In germline, CDR1 is MNHEY, CDR2 SMNVEV (reference sequence).

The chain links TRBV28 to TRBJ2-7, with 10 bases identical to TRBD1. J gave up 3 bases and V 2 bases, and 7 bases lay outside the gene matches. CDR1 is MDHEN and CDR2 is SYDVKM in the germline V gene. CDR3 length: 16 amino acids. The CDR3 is CASSLAGQGGIYEQYF. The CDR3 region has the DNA TGTGCCAGCAGTTTAGCTGGACAGGGGGGGATCTACGAGCAGTACTTC. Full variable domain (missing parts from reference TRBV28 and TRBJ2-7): DVKVTQSSRYLVKRTGEKVFLECVQDMDHENMFWYRQDPGLGLRLIYFSYDVKMKEKGDIPEGYSVSREKKERFSLILESASTNQTSMYLCASSLAGQGGIYEQYFGPGTRLTVT.

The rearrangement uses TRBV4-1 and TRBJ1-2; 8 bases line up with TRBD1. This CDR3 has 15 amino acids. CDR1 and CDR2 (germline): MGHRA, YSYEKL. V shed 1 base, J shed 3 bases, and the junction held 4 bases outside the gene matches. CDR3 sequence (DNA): TGCGCCAGCAGCCAAGCCTACAGGGGGGACTATGGCTACACCTTC. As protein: CASSQAYRGDYGYTF.

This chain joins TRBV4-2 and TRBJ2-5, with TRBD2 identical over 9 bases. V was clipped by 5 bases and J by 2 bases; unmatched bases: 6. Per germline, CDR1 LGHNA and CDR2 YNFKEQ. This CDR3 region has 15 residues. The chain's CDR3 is CASSSAGGQQETQYF. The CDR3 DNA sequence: TGTGCCAGCAGCTCAGCGGGAGGTCAACAAGAGACCCAGTACTTC.

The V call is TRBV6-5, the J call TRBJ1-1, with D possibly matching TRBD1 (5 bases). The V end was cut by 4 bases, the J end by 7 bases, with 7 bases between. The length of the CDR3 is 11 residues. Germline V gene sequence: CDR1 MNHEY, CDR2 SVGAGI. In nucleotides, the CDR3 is TGTGCCAGCAGTTTTAGGGGTGAAGCTTTCTTT. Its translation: CASSFRGEAFF.

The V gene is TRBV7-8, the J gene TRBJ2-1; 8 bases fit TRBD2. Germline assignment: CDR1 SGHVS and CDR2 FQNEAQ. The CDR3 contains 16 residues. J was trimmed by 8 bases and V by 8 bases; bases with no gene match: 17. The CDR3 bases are TGTGCCAGCGAAGACGGTAGCGGGACTAGGGGGGATGAGCAGTTCTTC. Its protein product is CASEDGSGTRGDEQFF.

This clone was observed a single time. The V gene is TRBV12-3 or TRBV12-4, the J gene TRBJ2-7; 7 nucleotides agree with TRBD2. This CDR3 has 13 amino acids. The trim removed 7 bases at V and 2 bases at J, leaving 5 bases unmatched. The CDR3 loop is CASTQRGTYEQYF. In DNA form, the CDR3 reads TGTGCCAGCACCCAGCGGGGCACCTACGAGCAGTACTTC.

The CDR3 DNA reads as TGTGCCAGCAGCTTGGAGGGGTACTCCTATAATTCACCCCTCCACTTT. Translation gives CASSLEGYSYNSPLHF. The chain is built from TRBV5-5 and TRBJ1-6; the D gene is possibly TRBD1 (5 bases). Per the germline V gene, CDR1 is SGHKS and CDR2 is YYEKEE (reference sequence). The CDR3 totals 16 residues. With 0 bases removed from V and 0 bases from J, the gap between germline ends came to 7 bases.